This TCR beta chain was obtained from a study of shared clonotypes between healthy human individuals. About the study: Each donor contributed plates that comprised three CD4 naive, three CD4 memory, two CD8 naive and one CD8 memory.

Using 200 ng DNA, some 30,000 T cell genomes, the sorted-subset replicate PCRs were run. Here immunoSEQ multiplex PCR was the method, and the copy in TCRdb shows in-frame clones only, minus some. The table records around 100,000 clones, around 71% of them present only once. On this clone itself: Its target is not known.

Whole-study results and caveats: Clonotypes that were shared across a few donors made up around 5% of naive CD4 clonotypes. The authors sampled blood alone, and tissue repertoires likely differ.

This clonotype was obtained from a woman aged 25 to 39 in good health. Sequenced: memory CD8+ T cells sorted from blood. Stated subset: CD45RO+ cells pooled with CCR7-negative TemRA cells.

The CDR3 reads CASSLYLGLYEQYF. CDR3 sequence (DNA): TGTGCCAGCAGTTTATATCTGGGACTCTACGAGCAGTACTTC. This rearrangement joins TRBV27 to TRBJ2-7; the D gene is possibly TRBD2 (6 bases). Germline CDR1 reads MNHEY; CDR2 reads SMNVEV (reference sequence). Trimming pared 1 base from V and 3 bases from J, leaving 10 bases between. The length of the CDR3 is 14 residues.